These T cell receptor beta chains were read from a single sample in a study of regulatory T cells in long-lasting Graves disease. One entry per CDR3 protein results from TCRdb running MiXCR on the multiplex PCR reads. The top ten hold just under 30% of the sample, which has about 340,000 distinct CDR3 sequences, about 18% seen once. The sample was peripheral blood mononuclear cells (PBMCs), taken when the disease was refractory, from a patient treated with antithyroid drugs. These receptors came from a female donor with Graves disease. Both conserved end residues are part of each CDR3. A D gene is named only where the DNA matches it firmly. Expanded clones are given a class, and other clones once, few, many or no size at all.

CDR3nt: TGTGCCAGTAGTCACACAGGGGCGGTCACTGAAGCTTTCTTT
CDR3aa: CASSHTGAVTEAFF
d_gene: TRBD1
abundance: -
j_gene: TRBJ1-1
v_gene: TRBV19

CDR3nt: TGTGCCAGCAGGGGGGCGGGAGTCATCAAGCAGTACTTC
CDR3aa: CASRGAGVIKQYF
d_gene: -
abundance: few
j_gene: TRBJ2-7
v_gene: TRBV12-3/TRBV12-4

CDR3nt: TGTGCTAGTGGTCCGGGACAGGGTGCATCCTACGAGCAGTACTTC
CDR3aa: CASGPGQGASYEQYF
d_gene: TRBD1
abundance: many
j_gene: TRBJ2-7
v_gene: TRBV12-5

CDR3nt: TGTGCCAGCGCGCCCGGGACGGCCACCTACGAGCAGTACTTC
CDR3aa: CASAPGTATYEQYF
d_gene: -
abundance: -
j_gene: TRBJ2-7
v_gene: TRBV27

CDR3nt: TGTGCCAGCAGTTCTACTTTATCCCCGGGCGAAAAACTGTTTTTT
CDR3aa: CASSSTLSPGEKLFF
d_gene: -
abundance: many
j_gene: TRBJ1-4
v_gene: TRBV28

CDR3nt: TGTGCCAGCAAAGGGGGTACGGGGAACTATGGCTACACCTTC
CDR3aa: CASKGGTGNYGYTF
d_gene: -
abundance: -
j_gene: TRBJ1-2
v_gene: TRBV5-4

CDR3nt: TGTGCCATCAGTGAAAGCTCTGGGGCCAACGTCCTGACTTTC
CDR3aa: CAISESSGANVLTF
d_gene: -
abundance: -
j_gene: TRBJ2-6
v_gene: TRBV10-3

CDR3nt: TGTGCCAGCAGCCCCCTGGTAGGCGGGAGGGGCTACGAGCAGTACTTC
CDR3aa: CASSPLVGGRGYEQYF
d_gene: TRBD2
abundance: -
j_gene: TRBJ2-7
v_gene: TRBV14

CDR3nt: TGTGCCAGCAGCGTTAGCGGGGCAATACAAGAGACCCAGTACTTC
CDR3aa: CASSVSGAIQETQYF
d_gene: TRBD2
abundance: -
j_gene: TRBJ2-5
v_gene: TRBV9

CDR3nt: TGTGCCAGCAGTACAAGACAGGGGGGCAACTATGGCTACACCTTC
CDR3aa: CASSTRQGGNYGYTF
d_gene: TRBD1
abundance: -
j_gene: TRBJ1-2
v_gene: TRBV6-1

CDR3nt: TGTGCCAGCGCGGACGGGGGGGCGGGCACCGGGGAGCTGTTTTTT
CDR3aa: CASADGGAGTGELFF
d_gene: TRBD2
abundance: few
j_gene: TRBJ2-2
v_gene: TRBV2

CDR3nt: TGTGCCAGCAGCCAAGGGTCAGCGACTAACTATGGCTACACCTTC
CDR3aa: CASSQGSATNYGYTF
d_gene: -
abundance: many
j_gene: TRBJ1-2
v_gene: TRBV3-1

CDR3nt: TGTGCCTGGAGTCGGACTTTCGAGCAGTACTTC
CDR3aa: CAWSRTFEQYF
d_gene: -
abundance: -
j_gene: TRBJ2-7
v_gene: TRBV30

CDR3nt: TGTGCCAGTAGTAGGGGGACAGGGTCCACTGAAGCTTTCTTT
CDR3aa: CASSRGTGSTEAFF
d_gene: TRBD1
abundance: few
j_gene: TRBJ1-1
v_gene: TRBV19

CDR3nt: TGCGCCAGCAGGAGCATTCGGGGACAGGGAAGCAATCAGCCCCAGCATTTT
CDR3aa: CASRSIRGQGSNQPQHF
d_gene: TRBD1
abundance: -
j_gene: TRBJ1-5
v_gene: TRBV4-1

CDR3nt: TGTGCCAGCAGCTCCGCTAGCGGGTCCCAGGGGGAGACCCAGTACTTC
CDR3aa: CASSSASGSQGETQYF
d_gene: TRBD2
abundance: once
j_gene: TRBJ2-5
v_gene: TRBV11-2

CDR3nt: TGTGCCAGCAGTTACCTAGGGATCGGCTATGGCTACACCTTC
CDR3aa: CASSYLGIGYGYTF
d_gene: -
abundance: -
j_gene: TRBJ1-2
v_gene: TRBV6-9

CDR3nt: TGTGCCAGCAGCTTAGGGTATGGGGCCGGGGACATTCAGTACTTC
CDR3aa: CASSLGYGAGDIQYF
d_gene: -
abundance: -
j_gene: TRBJ2-4
v_gene: TRBV7-6

CDR3nt: TGTGCCAGCATGGGGGCGACGGGAGGAGCCAAAAACATTCAGTACTTC
CDR3aa: CASMGATGGAKNIQYF
d_gene: -
abundance: many
j_gene: TRBJ2-4
v_gene: TRBV2

CDR3nt: TGCGCCAGCAGCCACCGGGGGGCCGGCACTGAAGCTTTCTTT
CDR3aa: CASSHRGAGTEAFF
d_gene: -
abundance: -
j_gene: TRBJ1-1
v_gene: TRBV4-1

CDR3nt: TGTGCCAGCAGAACCCTAGGGGGCGCGTTGAACACTGAAGCTTTCTTT
CDR3aa: CASRTLGGALNTEAFF
d_gene: TRBD1
abundance: -
j_gene: TRBJ1-1
v_gene: TRBV2

CDR3nt: TGCGCCAGCAGCCAAGTACTAACCGGGGAGACCCAGTACTTC
CDR3aa: CASSQVLTGETQYF
d_gene: -
abundance: -
j_gene: TRBJ2-5
v_gene: TRBV4-1

CDR3nt: TGCAGTGCTAGCCCCGCGGACAGGGGCAGCGGCGAGCAGTACTTC
CDR3aa: CSASPADRGSGEQYF
d_gene: TRBD1
abundance: many
j_gene: TRBJ2-7
v_gene: TRBV20-1

CDR3nt: TGTGCCAGCAGCCAAGTCTCCGGTTCACCCCTCCACTTT
CDR3aa: CASSQVSGSPLHF
d_gene: -
abundance: few
j_gene: TRBJ1-6
v_gene: TRBV3-1

CDR3nt: TGTGCCAGCAGTCGCGACGTTAATAGGGAGCTGTTTTTT
CDR3aa: CASSRDVNRELFF
d_gene: -
abundance: -
j_gene: TRBJ2-2
v_gene: TRBV11-2

CDR3nt: TGTGCCATCAGTGAGCTCCCCCTTGGGGCCAACTTCTACGAGCAGTACTTC
CDR3aa: CAISELPLGANFYEQYF
d_gene: -
abundance: few
j_gene: TRBJ2-7
v_gene: TRBV10-3

CDR3nt: TGTGCCAGCAGTTTATCCAGGGCAACTGGAAACACCATATATTTT
CDR3aa: CASSLSRATGNTIYF
d_gene: -
abundance: many
j_gene: TRBJ1-3
v_gene: TRBV27

CDR3nt: TGTGCCAGCAGCCAAGTTCGAGGGGACGAGCAGTACTTC
CDR3aa: CASSQVRGDEQYF
d_gene: -
abundance: -
j_gene: TRBJ2-7
v_gene: TRBV4-2

CDR3nt: TGCAGTGCTAGAGAGCCCGGGCCCCCGAGTCAGCCCCAGCATTTT
CDR3aa: CSAREPGPPSQPQHF
d_gene: -
abundance: many
j_gene: TRBJ1-5
v_gene: TRBV20-1

CDR3nt: TGTGCCAGTAGGCTACCCTTACCGGGGACCGGGAACACTGAAGCTTTCTTT
CDR3aa: CASRLPLPGTGNTEAFF
d_gene: -
abundance: many
j_gene: TRBJ1-1
v_gene: TRBV19

CDR3nt: TGTGCCAGCAGTTATCAAGCGGGGGGGCAGAATGAGCAGTTCTTC
CDR3aa: CASSYQAGGQNEQFF
d_gene: TRBD2
abundance: -
j_gene: TRBJ2-1
v_gene: TRBV6-2/TRBV6-3

CDR3nt: TGTGCCAGCAGCCGTAGCGGGGGTATCACCGGGGAGCTGTTTTTT
CDR3aa: CASSRSGGITGELFF
d_gene: TRBD2
abundance: -
j_gene: TRBJ2-2
v_gene: TRBV7-8

CDR3nt: TGTGCCAGCAGCTTTAATGATGGGACCCAGTACTTC
CDR3aa: CASSFNDGTQYF
d_gene: -
abundance: many
j_gene: TRBJ2-5
v_gene: TRBV7-9

CDR3nt: TGCGCCAGCAGCTTGCAGGAAGATCAGCCCCAGCATTTT
CDR3aa: CASSLQEDQPQHF
d_gene: -
abundance: few
j_gene: TRBJ1-5
v_gene: TRBV5-1

CDR3nt: TGTGCCAGCAGTTACCAAAAGGGGACTGAAGCTTTCTTT
CDR3aa: CASSYQKGTEAFF
d_gene: -
abundance: many
j_gene: TRBJ1-1
v_gene: TRBV6-5

CDR3nt: TGTGCCATCAGTTTAGATTTAGCTTCCTCTGGGGCCAACGTCCTGACTTTC
CDR3aa: CAISLDLASSGANVLTF
d_gene: -
abundance: many
j_gene: TRBJ2-6
v_gene: TRBV10-3

CDR3nt: TGTGCCAGCAGTGAACGGGGGAGAGTATACAATGAGCAGTTCTTC
CDR3aa: CASSERGRVYNEQFF
d_gene: -
abundance: few
j_gene: TRBJ2-1
v_gene: TRBV2

CDR3nt: TGTGCCAGCAGGCCCGCTTGGTGGTCACCCCTCCACTTT
CDR3aa: CASRPAWWSPLHF
d_gene: -
abundance: few
j_gene: TRBJ1-6
v_gene: TRBV27

CDR3nt: TGCAGTTCAAAAGATGACGGGACAGGGACCAACTATGGCTACACCTTC
CDR3aa: CSSKDDGTGTNYGYTF
d_gene: TRBD1
abundance: many
j_gene: TRBJ1-2
v_gene: TRBV20-1

CDR3nt: TGTGCCAGCGGGGGGCCTTTGATTGAGACCCAGTACTTC
CDR3aa: CASGGPLIETQYF
d_gene: -
abundance: few
j_gene: TRBJ2-5
v_gene: TRBV7-9

CDR3nt: TGTGCCAGCAGCTTGGGGACAGGGGACACTTTACCCCAGCATTTT
CDR3aa: CASSLGTGDTLPQHF
d_gene: TRBD1
abundance: few
j_gene: TRBJ1-5
v_gene: TRBV5-6

CDR3nt: TGTGCCGGCAGTGGGACAGCGCGACTTACCTATATAGGCTCACCCCTCCACTTT
CDR3aa: CAGSGTARLTYIGSPLHF
d_gene: TRBD1
abundance: few
j_gene: TRBJ1-6
v_gene: TRBV2

CDR3nt: TGTGCCAGCAGCTCGTCAAGATCGGCTGAAGCTTTCTTT
CDR3aa: CASSSSRSAEAFF
d_gene: -
abundance: -
j_gene: TRBJ1-1
v_gene: TRBV7-3

CDR3nt: TGTGCCAGCAGCCGAGGAAGCGGGAGTCAATACGAGCAGTACTTC
CDR3aa: CASSRGSGSQYEQYF
d_gene: TRBD2
abundance: few
j_gene: TRBJ2-7
v_gene: TRBV7-3

CDR3nt: TGCAGTGCTCAAACTACGACAGGGGGCGGCAATTCACCCCTCCACTTT
CDR3aa: CSAQTTTGGGNSPLHF
d_gene: TRBD1
abundance: many
j_gene: TRBJ1-6
v_gene: TRBV20-1

CDR3nt: TGTGCTAGTGGCCTCGACAGAGCACCCCTCCACTTT
CDR3aa: CASGLDRAPLHF
d_gene: -
abundance: many
j_gene: TRBJ1-6
v_gene: TRBV12-5

CDR3nt: TGTGCCAGCCTCCGAGGCAGAAATAATTCACCCCTCCACTTT
CDR3aa: CASLRGRNNSPLHF
d_gene: -
abundance: -
j_gene: TRBJ1-6
v_gene: TRBV28

CDR3nt: TGTGCCAGCAGTGAATGGGCCGCAAGGGGAGAGACCCAGTACTTC
CDR3aa: CASSEWAARGETQYF
d_gene: -
abundance: few
j_gene: TRBJ2-5
v_gene: TRBV6-1

CDR3nt: TGCGCCAGCAGCGCGGGACAGGTCGCCTACGAGCAGTACTTC
CDR3aa: CASSAGQVAYEQYF
d_gene: TRBD1
abundance: few
j_gene: TRBJ2-7
v_gene: TRBV5-1

CDR3nt: TGTGCCTGGAGTGGGGCGGAAAATGAAAAACTGTTTTTT
CDR3aa: CAWSGAENEKLFF
d_gene: -
abundance: -
j_gene: TRBJ1-4
v_gene: TRBV30